One and the same sample provided the 5 T cell receptor beta chains below, sequenced in a study of neurological immune-mediated disorders. One entry per CDR3 protein results from TCRdb running MiXCR on the 5' RACE reads. The sample contains more than 75,000 distinct CDR3 sequences, around a tenth of which appear only once. What was sequenced was PBMCs. Receptor source: a man aged 40-50 years in good health.

This clonotype was detected many times. The chain is built from TRBV28 and TRBJ1-2, with D uncertain. V lost 8 bases and J lost 0, with 7 bases in between. CDR1 is MDHEN, CDR2 SYDVKM, per germline. The CDR3 is 12 residues long. Here the CDR3 DNA reads TGTGCCAGCTCCAGAGCTAACTATGGCTACACCTTC. This gives the protein CASSRANYGYTF.

This clonotype has a count of ten or more. V usage is TRBV9 and J usage is TRBJ1-6; 8 bases fit TRBD1. Per germline, CDR1 SGDLS and CDR2 YYNGEE. The CDR3 spans 14 residues. The V and J ends lost 2 bases and 9 bases, in that order; junction bases with no gene match: 4. This chain's CDR3 is CASSVTGGRSPLHF. CDR3 in DNA: TGTGCCAGCAGCGTCACAGGGGGTCGTTCACCCCTCCACTTT. The whole variable domain, remainder taken from reference TRBV9 and TRBJ1-6, is DSGVTQTPKHLITATGQRVTLRCSPRSGDLSVYWYQQSLDQGLQFLIQYYNGEERAKGNILERFSAQQFPDLHSELNLSSLELGDSALYFCASSVTGGRSPLHFGNGTRLTVT.

This clonotype has at least ten counts. V is TRBV6-5 and J is TRBJ2-1; D is possibly TRBD1 or TRBD2 (5 bases each). CDR1 and CDR2 from the germline V gene are MNHEY and SVGAGI. The CDR3 extends over 13 amino acids. With 4 bases removed from V and 4 bases from J, the gap between germline ends came to 8 bases. CDR3 region: CASSSGRYNEQFF. The CDR3 DNA sequence: TGTGCCAGCAGTTCGGGACGGTACAATGAGCAGTTCTTC.

This clonotype was seen many times. This chain connects TRBV15 to TRBJ2-7, with 8 bases matching TRBD1. V shed 0 bases, J shed 2 bases, and the junction held 3 bases outside the gene matches. There are 15 residues in the CDR3. CDR1 is LNHNV and CDR2 is YYDKDF in the germline V gene (reference sequence). This chain's CDR3 is CATSRDQGATYEQYF. Written as DNA, the CDR3 is TGTGCCACCAGCAGAGATCAGGGGGCCACCTACGAGCAGTACTTC.

This clonotype was counted many times. This chain links TRBV5-6 with TRBJ2-7; no clear D gene. V gave up 4 bases and J gave up 2 bases, with 13 bases separating them. Looked up from germline, CDR1 is SGHDT and CDR2 is YYEEEE. The CDR3 spans 14 residues. CDR3 bases: TGTGCCAGCAGCCGGAGACTGGACGCCTACGAGCAGTACTTC. This gives the protein CASSRRLDAYEQYF.